The entry below gives a single TCR beta chain sequence along with its context. Its antigen is as yet unknown. The CDR3 is made up of 17 amino acids. V was cut by 3 bases and J by 3 bases, with 20 bases left in between. The V gene's germline CDR1 is MGHRA and CDR2 YSYEKL. This sample was included in a study of cytomegalovirus exposure and HLA in healthy donors. The wider study: Across 300 to 400 genotyped donors, over 70% landed in the Caucasian-associated ancestry cluster. Study-wide results and limits: A reported reduction in N-insertions relative to the 666-donor mean was seen in an Asian-associated ancestry cluster in a later analysis. Some segments of the V type, notably TRBV6-2 and TRBV6-3, were excluded as indistinguishable.

PCR used 60 Vbeta primers and 13 Jbeta primers. Sequencing was performed with immunoSEQ multiplex PCR; in TCRdb, only in-frame clones are kept and a portion is missing. Of approximately 140,000 clones in the sample, roughly 77% were seen once. The V call is TRBV4-1, the J call TRBJ1-2; possible D gene TRBD1, 6 bases. Sequenced sample: PBMCs. The receptor comes from a human donor in good health. CDR3 loop: CASSHVPWTEAYYGYTF. The CDR3 nucleotides are TGCGCCAGCAGCCACGTACCCTGGACAGAAGCGTACTATGGCTACACCTTC.